This T cell receptor beta chain was sequenced for a study of T cells in Graves' hyperthyroidism and ophthalmopathy (dated by TCRdb to 2018 to 2020). Turning to the overall study: Peripheral blood was sampled at the time of initial diagnosis, prior to any treatment. TCR Vbeta CDR3 sequencing of 120 to 150 peripheral blood samples (roughly 41 ophthalmopathy, about 80 hyperthyroidism and roughly 17 progressor patients) is reported in the paper. The study also compared thyroid tissue and blood T-cell repertoires from about six Graves' hyperthyroidism patients. Following sampling, methimazole starting at 30 mg daily was given to hyperthyroidism patients, and high-dose intravenous methylprednisolone was given to ophthalmopathy patients. A discovery cohort of approximately 100 patients, about 40 with Graves' ophthalmopathy and under 60 with stable Graves' hyperthyroidism, was used to find distinguishing TCR V-J signatures. For training and testing, the 100 or so patients in the discovery cohort were randomly divided in a 7:3 ratio. Prospective prediction of ophthalmopathy was tested in an independent validation cohort of 18 to 20 hyperthyroidism patients and 15 to 17 patients who later progressed to ophthalmopathy. What the authors observed across the whole study: Sample size was not statistically predetermined, and investigators were not blinded to group allocation. Ophthalmopathy was separated from stable hyperthyroidism by a 13 V-J signature model, with roughly 88% sensitivity and around 81% specificity obtained in cross-validation and 80%/75% obtained in testing. During validation, the model predicted progression to ophthalmopathy a median of around six months ahead of onset, with approximately 70% sensitivity and 72% to 80% specificity. Most expanded thyroid clonotypes (frequency above 0.001) were also detected in blood, a finding suggesting that blood repertoires may reflect thyroid immune responses.

After removal of 1 base from V and 0 bases from J, the junction retains 7 bases not matched to a gene. CDR1 and CDR2 were assigned from the germline V gene as SGHVS and FNYEAQ. The CDR3 spans 19 residues, from the cysteine through the phenylalanine. CDR3 DNA only is kept here, 57 bases in frame from base 1. In regard to this clonotype: The target of this receptor is not known. The record has no base qualities; no much larger clone is one base away.

Stable Graves' hyperthyroidism was defined as no progression to ophthalmopathy during 18 months of follow-up. Hyperthyroidism patients were newly diagnosed, had a disease duration of under 2 months, and were aged 18 to 65 years. Any patient with an uncontrolled infection, another autoimmune disease, pregnancy or lactation was excluded. Diagnoses relied on clinical symptoms, serum thyroxine and TRAb, thyroid ultrasound and orbital computed tomography. PBMCs were isolated from around 10 ml of fresh peripheral blood by Ficoll-Paque density gradient centrifugation. Trizol reagent was used to extract total RNA, and RNA quality was then checked on an Agilent 2100 Bioanalyzer. Amplification of TCR beta CDR3 regions was carried out from RNA transcripts. The TCR CDR3 was subjected to a first round of RT-PCR using the HTBI primer set and the Qiagen OneStep RT-PCR kit. The libraries were constructed in a second round of multiplex PCR and then size-selected and purified. Paired-end sequencing of the libraries was performed with 100 bp reads on an Illumina HiSeq2000. Regarding the original processing steps: SOAPnuke was used to process the raw data, removing reads that contained adapters or uncalled bases, had a mean Phred below 15, or lacked an exact match to the constant primer or identifier. COPE v1.2.5 was used to merge the high-quality paired reads, and each unique nucleotide sequence was defined as a clonotype. MiTCR v1.1 was used to align clonotypes to the IMGT TRBV, TRBD and TRBJ reference segments. The analysis was restricted to V-J combinations with a frequency above 0.0001, which together covered just over 99% of the repertoires. The TCS score was defined as F50 (clonal expansion) divided by E x V (chaos), with BLOSUM62-based TCRdist calculated between CDR3 peptides within each V-J. Welch's t-statistics and random forest reduced some 510 V-J features to roughly 13, which were used in a naive Bayes classifier (R e1071). TCRdb trimmed the raw reads at Q25, called clones with MiXCR and kept productive beta chains. Merged by CDR3 protein, the rows form single entries marked with the most common genes and DNA. The V and J calls come from TCRdb's annotation, not from the publication. This sample holds 90,000 to 120,000 distinct CDR3 sequences; approximately 16% were observed only once. 42% of the sample is held by the ten biggest clonotypes.

The chain was built from TRBV7-6 and TRBJ2-2; 11 bases in the junction line up with TRBD2. The TCR sequence derives from a woman aged 50 to 65 with Graves' hyperthyroidism. Sequencing input: blood. At the DNA level, the sequence is TGTGCCAGCAGCTTAGTAGGGGCTAGCGGGAGGCCGAACACCGGGGAGCTGTTTTTT. Its amino acids are CASSLVGASGRPNTGELFF.